This record looks at one T cell receptor (beta chain) sequence and its context. This sample was taken from a study of metastatic and nonmetastatic thyroid tumors. Across the study: Samples came from malignant and benign thyroid patients, and repertoires were compared across blood and tumor or nodule tissue.

CDR3 length: 13 residues. Trimming removed 7 bases from V and 5 bases from J, with 14 bases in between. The germline V gene has CDR1 SNHLY and CDR2 FYNNEI. Among the patients, none had received any treatment before thyroid surgery. Via MiXCR, TCRdb re-called the PCR reads. The sample has tens of thousands of clones, about 20% seen once. The receptor's source is a female donor with papillary thyroid cancer or a benign thyroid nodule (not recorded which). Some clones in this sample may be carry-over from other donors' samples. This chain connects TRBV2 to TRBJ1-1; D call uncertain. The specimen sequenced was blood. DNA for the CDR3: TGTGCCAGCAAAGTCGCTGGGGAGACTGAAGCTTTCTTT. Its translation: CASKVAGETEAFF.